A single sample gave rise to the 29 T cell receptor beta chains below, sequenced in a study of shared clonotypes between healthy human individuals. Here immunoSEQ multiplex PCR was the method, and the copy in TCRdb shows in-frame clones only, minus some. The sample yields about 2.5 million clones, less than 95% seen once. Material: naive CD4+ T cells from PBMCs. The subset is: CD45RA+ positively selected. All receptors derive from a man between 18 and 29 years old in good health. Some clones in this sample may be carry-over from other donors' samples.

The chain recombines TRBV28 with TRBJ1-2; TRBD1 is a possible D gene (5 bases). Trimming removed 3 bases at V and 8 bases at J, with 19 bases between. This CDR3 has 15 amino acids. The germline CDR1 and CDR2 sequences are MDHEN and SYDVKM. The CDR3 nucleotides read TGTGCCAGCAGTTTCCTCTGGCAGGGCAGAGGCGGCTACACCTTC. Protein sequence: CASSFLWQGRGGYTF.

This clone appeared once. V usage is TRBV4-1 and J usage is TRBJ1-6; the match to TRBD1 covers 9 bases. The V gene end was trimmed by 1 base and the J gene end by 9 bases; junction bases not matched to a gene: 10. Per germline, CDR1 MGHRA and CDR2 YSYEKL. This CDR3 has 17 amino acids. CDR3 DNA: TGCGCCAGCAGCCAAGGGGGTGGTGGGACAGGGAGTTCACCCCTCCACTTT. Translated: CASSQGGGGTGSSPLHF.

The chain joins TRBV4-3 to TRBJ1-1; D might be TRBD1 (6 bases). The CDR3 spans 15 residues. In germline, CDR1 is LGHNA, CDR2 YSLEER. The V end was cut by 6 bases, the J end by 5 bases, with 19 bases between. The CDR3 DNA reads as TGCGCCAGCAGTCCACGCAGGGGAGGGAGGACTGAAGCTTTCTTT. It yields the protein CASSPRRGGRTEAFF.

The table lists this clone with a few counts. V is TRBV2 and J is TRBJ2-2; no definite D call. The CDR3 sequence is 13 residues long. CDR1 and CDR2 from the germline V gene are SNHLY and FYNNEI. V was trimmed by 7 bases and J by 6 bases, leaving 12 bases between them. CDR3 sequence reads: CASTPEIAGELFF. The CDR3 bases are TGTGCCAGCACCCCAGAGATCGCCGGGGAGCTGTTTTTT. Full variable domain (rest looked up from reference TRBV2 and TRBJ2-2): EPEVTQTPSHQVTQMGQEVILRCVPISNHLYFYWYRQILGQKVEFLVSFYNNEISEKSEIFDDQFSVERPDGSNFTLKIRSTKLEDSAMYFCASTPEIAGELFFGEGSRLTVL.

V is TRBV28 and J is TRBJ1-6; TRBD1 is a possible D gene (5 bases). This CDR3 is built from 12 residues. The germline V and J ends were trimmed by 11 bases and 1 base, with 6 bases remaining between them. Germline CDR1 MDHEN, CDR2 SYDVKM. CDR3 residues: CAGGSYNSPLHF. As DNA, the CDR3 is TGTGCCGGGGGATCCTATAATTCACCCCTCCACTTT.

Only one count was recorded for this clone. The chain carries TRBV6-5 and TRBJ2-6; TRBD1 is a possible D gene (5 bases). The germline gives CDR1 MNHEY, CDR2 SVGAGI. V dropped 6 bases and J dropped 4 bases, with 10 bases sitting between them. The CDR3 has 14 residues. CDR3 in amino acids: CASRAGSGANVLTF. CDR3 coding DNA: TGTGCCAGCAGAGCAGGGTCCGGGGCCAACGTCCTGACTTTC.

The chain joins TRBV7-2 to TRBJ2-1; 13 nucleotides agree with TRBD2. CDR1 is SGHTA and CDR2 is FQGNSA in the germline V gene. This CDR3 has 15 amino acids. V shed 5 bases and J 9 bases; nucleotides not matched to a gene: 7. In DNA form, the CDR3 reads TGTGCCAGCAGCCCGGGACTAGCGGGAACCCCTGAGCAGTTCTTC. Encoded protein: CASSPGLAGTPEQFF.

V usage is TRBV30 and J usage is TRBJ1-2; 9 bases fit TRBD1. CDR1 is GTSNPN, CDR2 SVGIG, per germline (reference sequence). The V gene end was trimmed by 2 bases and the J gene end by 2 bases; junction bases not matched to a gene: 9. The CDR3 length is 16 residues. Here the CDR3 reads CAWSTYTGTGNYGYTF. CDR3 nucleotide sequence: TGTGCCTGGAGTACATACACCGGGACAGGGAACTATGGCTACACCTTC.

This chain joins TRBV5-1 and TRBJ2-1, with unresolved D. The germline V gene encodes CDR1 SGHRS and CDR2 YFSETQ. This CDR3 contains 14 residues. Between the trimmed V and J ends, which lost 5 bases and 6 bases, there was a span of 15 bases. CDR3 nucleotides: TGCGCCAGCAGTCCCCGGCCCGGCCCCAATGAGCAGTTCTTC. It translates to CASSPRPGPNEQFF. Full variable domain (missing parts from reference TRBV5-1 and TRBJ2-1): KAGVTQTPRYLIKTRGQQVTLSCSPISGHRSVSWYQQTPGQGLQFLFEYFSETQRNKGNFPGRFSGRQFSNSRSEMNVSTLELGDSALYLCASSPRPGPNEQFFGPGTRLTVL.

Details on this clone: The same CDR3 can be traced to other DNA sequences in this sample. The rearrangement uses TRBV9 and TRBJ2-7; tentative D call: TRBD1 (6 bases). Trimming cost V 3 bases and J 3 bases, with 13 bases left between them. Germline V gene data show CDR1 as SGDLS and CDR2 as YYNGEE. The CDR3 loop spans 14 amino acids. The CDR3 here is CASSAGQGNYEQYF. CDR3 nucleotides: TGTGCCAGCAGCGCGGGCCAGGGGAACTACGAGCAGTACTTC.

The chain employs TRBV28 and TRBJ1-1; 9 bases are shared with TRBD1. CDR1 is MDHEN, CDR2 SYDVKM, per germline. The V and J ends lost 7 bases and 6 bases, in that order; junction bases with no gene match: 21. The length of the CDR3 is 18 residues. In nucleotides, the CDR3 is TGTGCCAGCACCCCCGTGGCCCTTAAGGACAGGGGCCGCTCTGAAGCTTTCTTT. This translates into CASTPVALKDRGRSEAFF.

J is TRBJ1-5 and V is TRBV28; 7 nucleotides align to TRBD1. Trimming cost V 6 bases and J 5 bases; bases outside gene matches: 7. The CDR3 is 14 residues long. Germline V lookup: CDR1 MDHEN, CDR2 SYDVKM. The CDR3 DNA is TGTGCCAGCAGCCCGGGACAGCTTTATCAGCCCCAGCATTTT. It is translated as CASSPGQLYQPQHF.

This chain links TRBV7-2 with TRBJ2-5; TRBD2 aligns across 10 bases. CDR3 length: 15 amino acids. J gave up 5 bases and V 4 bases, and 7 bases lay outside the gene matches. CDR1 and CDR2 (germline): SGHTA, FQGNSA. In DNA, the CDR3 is TGTGCCAGCAGCTACGGACTAGCGGTCGAGGAGACCCAGTACTTC. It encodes CASSYGLAVEETQYF. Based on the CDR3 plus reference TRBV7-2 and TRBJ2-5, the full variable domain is GAGVSQSPSNKVTEKGKDVELRCDPISGHTALYWYRQSLGQGLEFLIYFQGNSAPDKSGLPSDRFSAERTGGSVSTLTIQRTQQEDSAVYLCASSYGLAVEETQYFGPGTRLLVL.

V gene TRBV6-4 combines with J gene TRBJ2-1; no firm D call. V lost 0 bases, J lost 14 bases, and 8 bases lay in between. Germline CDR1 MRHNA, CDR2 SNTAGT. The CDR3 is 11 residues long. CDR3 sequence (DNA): TGTGCCAGCAGTGACTCGAAGAGAAAGTTCTTC. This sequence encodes CASSDSKRKFF.

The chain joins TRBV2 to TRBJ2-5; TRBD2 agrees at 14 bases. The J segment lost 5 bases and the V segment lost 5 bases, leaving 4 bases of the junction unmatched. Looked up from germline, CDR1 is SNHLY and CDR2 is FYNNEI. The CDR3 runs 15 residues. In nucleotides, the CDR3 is TGTGCCAGCAGTCGGACTAGCGGGAGGTTCGAGACCCAGTACTTC. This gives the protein CASSRTSGRFETQYF.

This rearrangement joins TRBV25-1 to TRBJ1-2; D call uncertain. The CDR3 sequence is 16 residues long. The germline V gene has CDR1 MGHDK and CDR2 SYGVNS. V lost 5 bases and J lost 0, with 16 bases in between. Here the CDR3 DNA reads TGTGCCAGCAGTAACCTCACCGGCATCGCTAACTATGGCTACACCTTC. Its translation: CASSNLTGIANYGYTF.

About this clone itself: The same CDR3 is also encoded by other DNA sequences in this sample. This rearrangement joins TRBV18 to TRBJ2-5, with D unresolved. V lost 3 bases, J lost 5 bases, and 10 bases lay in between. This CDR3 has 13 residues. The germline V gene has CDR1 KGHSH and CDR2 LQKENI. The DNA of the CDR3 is TGTGCCAGCTCACCCTCTGGGTTGGAGACCCAGTACTTC. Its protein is CASSPSGLETQYF.

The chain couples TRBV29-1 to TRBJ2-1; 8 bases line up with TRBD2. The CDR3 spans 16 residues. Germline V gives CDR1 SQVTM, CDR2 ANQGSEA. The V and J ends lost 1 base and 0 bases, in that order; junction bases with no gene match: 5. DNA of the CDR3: TGCAGCGTTGAAGGCCTAACTAGCGGCTCCTACAATGAGCAGTTCTTC. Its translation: CSVEGLTSGSYNEQFF.

This CDR3 reads CASSYQGASNTGELFF. CDR3 coding DNA: TGTGCCAGCAGCTATCAAGGGGCGTCGAACACCGGGGAGCTGTTTTTT. This sequence joins TRBV7-3 and TRBJ2-2; a weak D match, TRBD1 (5 bases). Between the trimmed V and J ends, which lost 4 bases and 0 bases, there was a span of 12 bases. The CDR3 sequence is 16 residues long. Germline CDR1 reads SGHTA; CDR2 reads FQGTGA.

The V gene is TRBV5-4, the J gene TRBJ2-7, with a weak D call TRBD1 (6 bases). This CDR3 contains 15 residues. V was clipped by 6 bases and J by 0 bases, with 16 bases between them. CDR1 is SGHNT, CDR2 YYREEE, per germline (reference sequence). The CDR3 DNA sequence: TGTGCCAGCACCAGAATGGCAGGGGCCTCCTACGAGCAGTACTTC. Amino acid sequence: CASTRMAGASYEQYF.

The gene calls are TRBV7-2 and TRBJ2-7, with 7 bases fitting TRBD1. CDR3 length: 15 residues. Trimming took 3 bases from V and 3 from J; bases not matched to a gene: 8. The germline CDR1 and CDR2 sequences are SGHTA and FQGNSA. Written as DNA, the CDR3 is TGTGCCAGCAGCTTCTCCGGGACAGAACTCTACGAGCAGTACTTC. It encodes CASSFSGTELYEQYF.

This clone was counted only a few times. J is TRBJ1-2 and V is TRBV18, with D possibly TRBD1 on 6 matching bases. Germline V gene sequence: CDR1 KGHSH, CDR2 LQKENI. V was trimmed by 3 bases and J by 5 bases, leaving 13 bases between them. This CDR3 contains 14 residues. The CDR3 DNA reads TGTGCCAGCTCACCTTCACAGGGAGAGTATGGCTACACCTTC. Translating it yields CASSPSQGEYGYTF.

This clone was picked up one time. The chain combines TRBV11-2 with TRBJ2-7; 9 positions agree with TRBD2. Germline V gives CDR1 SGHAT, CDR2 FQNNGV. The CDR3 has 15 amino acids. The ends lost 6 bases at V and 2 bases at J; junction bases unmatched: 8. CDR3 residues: CASRTAGTSTYEQYF. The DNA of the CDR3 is TGTGCCAGCAGAACAGCCGGGACTAGCACCTACGAGCAGTACTTC. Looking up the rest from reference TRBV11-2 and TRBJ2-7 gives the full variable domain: EAGVAQSPRYKIIEKRQSVAFWCNPISGHATLYWYQQILGQGPKLLIQFQNNGVVDDSQLPKDRFSAERLKGVDSTLKIQPAKLEDSAVYLCASRTAGTSTYEQYFGPGTRLTVT.

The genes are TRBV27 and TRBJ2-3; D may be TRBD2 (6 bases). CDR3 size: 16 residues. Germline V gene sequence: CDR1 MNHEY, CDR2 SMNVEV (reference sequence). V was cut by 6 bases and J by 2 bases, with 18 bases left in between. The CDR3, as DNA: TGTGCCAGCAGCCCACTGGGGACTTCCGACACAGATACGCAGTATTTT. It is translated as CASSPLGTSDTDTQYF.

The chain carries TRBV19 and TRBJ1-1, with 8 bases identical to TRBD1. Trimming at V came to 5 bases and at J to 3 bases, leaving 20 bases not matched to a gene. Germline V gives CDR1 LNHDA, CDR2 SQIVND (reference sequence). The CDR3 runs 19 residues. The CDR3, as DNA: TGTGCCAGTAGTGCCCGGTTATTTAACAGGGGGTCCTTGTACACTGAAGCTTTCTTT. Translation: CASSARLFNRGSLYTEAFF.

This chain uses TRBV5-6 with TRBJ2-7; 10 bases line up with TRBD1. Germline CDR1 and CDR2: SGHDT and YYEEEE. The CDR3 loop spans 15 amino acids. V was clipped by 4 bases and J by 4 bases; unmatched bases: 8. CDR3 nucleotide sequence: TGTGCCAGCAGCAAGCCGGGACAGGGGCCTTACGAGCAGTACTTC. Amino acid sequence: CASSKPGQGPYEQYF. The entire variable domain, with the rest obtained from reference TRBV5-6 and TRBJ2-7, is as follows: DAGVTQSPTHLIKTRGQQVTLRCSPKSGHDTVSWYQQALGQGPQFIFQYYEEEERQRGNFPDRFSGHQFPNYSSELNVNALLLGDSALYLCASSKPGQGPYEQYFGPGTRLTVT.

The CDR3 reads CASSGPLDYGYTF. The CDR3 DNA sequence: TGTGCCAGCAGTGGTCCCTTAGACTATGGCTACACCTTC. The rearrangement links TRBV6-5 to TRBJ1-2; D remains unclear. The CDR3 contains 13 residues. Germline V gene sequence: CDR1 MNHEY, CDR2 SVGAGI. The V gene lost 5 bases and the J gene lost 3 bases, with 10 bases spanning the gap.

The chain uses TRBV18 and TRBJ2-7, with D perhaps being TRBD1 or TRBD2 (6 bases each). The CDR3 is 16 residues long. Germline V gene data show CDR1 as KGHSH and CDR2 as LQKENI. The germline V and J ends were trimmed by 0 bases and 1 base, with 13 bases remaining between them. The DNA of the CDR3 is TGTGCCAGCTCACCACCGCCGGGGGCAATATCCTACGAGCAGTACTTC. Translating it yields CASSPPPGAISYEQYF.

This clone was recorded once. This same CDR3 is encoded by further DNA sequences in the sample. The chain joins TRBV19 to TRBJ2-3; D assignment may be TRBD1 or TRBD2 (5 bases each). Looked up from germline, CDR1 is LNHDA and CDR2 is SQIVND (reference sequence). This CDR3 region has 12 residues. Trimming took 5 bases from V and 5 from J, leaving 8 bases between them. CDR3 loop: CASSPGGDTQYF. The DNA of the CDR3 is TGTGCCAGTAGTCCTGGGGGAGATACGCAGTATTTT.